A single sample is the source of the 13 T cell receptor beta chains below, sequenced in a study of cytomegalovirus exposure and HLA in healthy donors. The PCR contained 60 Vbeta and 13 Jbeta primers. The table came from immunoSEQ multiplex PCR; TCRdb's copy has only in-frame clones and leaves some out. The table includes roughly 260,000 clones, about 83% detected once. The material sequenced was PBMCs. These receptors were obtained from a woman aged 40 to 49 in good health and CMV-seropositive.

V is TRBV14 and J is TRBJ2-2; 12 nucleotides agree with TRBD2. Per germline, CDR1 SGHDN and CDR2 FVKESK. This CDR3 is 17 amino acids long. V lost 0 bases to trimming and J lost 6 bases; unmatched junction nucleotides: 5. Here the CDR3 reads CASSQELAGGPAGELFF. CDR3 sequence (DNA): TGTGCCAGCAGCCAAGAACTAGCGGGAGGCCCGGCCGGGGAGCTGTTTTTT.

Only a few counts were recorded for this clone. The chain carries TRBV23-1 and TRBJ1-1; maybe TRBD1 (5 bases). TRBV23-1 is annotated as an ORF whose role is uncertain. The V end was cut by 7 bases, the J end by 1 base, with 13 bases between. The CDR3 contains 14 residues. CDR3: CASTHKRGNTEAFF. DNA for the CDR3: TGCGCCAGCACTCACAAAAGGGGGAACACTGAAGCTTTCTTT.

The sample holds one count of this clone. The V call is TRBV4-3, the J call TRBJ1-2; D remains ambiguous. Looked up from germline, CDR1 is LGHNA and CDR2 is YSLEER. V lost 2 bases, J lost 4 bases, and 11 bases lay in between. There are 14 residues in the CDR3. The DNA for the CDR3 is TGCGCCAGCAGCCAATCGTTATCTACCTATGGCTACACCTTC. Its translation: CASSQSLSTYGYTF.

The chain recombines TRBV27 with TRBJ2-7; 9 nucleotides agree with TRBD1. Per the germline V gene, CDR1 is MNHEY and CDR2 is SMNVEV (reference sequence). The CDR3 runs 14 residues. The junction had 6 bases not matched to a gene; V was cut back by 3 bases and J by 6 bases. CDR3 coding DNA: TGTGCCAGCAGTTTGGGGACAGGGTGGTCCGAGCAGTACTTC. Translation: CASSLGTGWSEQYF.

The genes are TRBV7-2 and TRBJ2-5; 12 nucleotides align to TRBD2. Germline CDR1 and CDR2: SGHTA and FQGNSA. V lost 5 bases and J lost 6; bases outside the gene matches: 7. The CDR3 contains 15 residues. CDR3 loop: CASSPRTSGIQTQYF. The CDR3 bases are TGTGCCAGCAGCCCCCGGACTAGCGGGATACAGACCCAGTACTTC.

Of note for this clone: The junction shows a germline mismatch at one end, possibly a read error. CDR3 nucleotides: TGTGCTAGCAGCTTAGGTCTTAGCGGGGAGACCCAGTACTTC. It translates to CASSLGLSGETQYF. V gene TRBV7-7 combines with J gene TRBJ2-5; 7 bases are a match to TRBD2. Germline CDR1 SSHAT, CDR2 FNYEAQ (reference sequence). The CDR3 contains 14 residues.

The table lists this clone with a few counts. The gene calls are TRBV5-6 and TRBJ2-7, with TRBD1 matching over 8 bases. The CDR3 length is 14 residues. CDR1 is SGHDT and CDR2 is YYEEEE in the germline V gene. The V gene end was trimmed by 4 bases and the J gene end by 3 bases; junction bases not matched to a gene: 6. Written as DNA, the CDR3 is TGTGCCAGCAGCCTCGCTGGGACAGGCTACGAGCAGTACTTC. Translated: CASSLAGTGYEQYF.

This clone was counted only a few times. The chain is built from TRBV30 and TRBJ1-5; D ambiguous. The CDR3 loop spans 15 amino acids. V shed 0 bases and J shed 0 bases, with 9 bases lying between them. The germline gives CDR1 GTSNPN, CDR2 SVGIG (reference sequence). Written as DNA, the CDR3 is TGTGCCTGGAGTGTACGGAGTAATAGCAATCAGCCCCAGCATTTT. Residues: CAWSVRSNSNQPQHF.

This chain joins TRBV9 and TRBJ1-1, with 9 bases aligning to TRBD1. V was pared by 3 bases and J by 6 bases, with 0 bases of the junction left unmatched. Germline V lookup: CDR1 SGDLS, CDR2 YYNGEE. This CDR3 region has 12 residues. CDR3 region: CASSGTGAEAFF. Written as DNA, the CDR3 is TGTGCCAGCAGCGGGACAGGGGCTGAAGCTTTCTTT. The whole variable domain, filled in from reference TRBV9 and TRBJ1-1, reads DSGVTQTPKHLITATGQRVTLRCSPRSGDLSVYWYQQSLDQGLQFLIQYYNGEERAKGNILERFSAQQFPDLHSELNLSSLELGDSALYFCASSGTGAEAFFGQGTRLTVV.

The rearrangement joins TRBV2 to TRBJ1-5, with D unclear. The germline V gene encodes CDR1 SNHLY and CDR2 FYNNEI. This CDR3 has 19 amino acids. Trimming cost V 1 base and J 0 bases, with 19 bases left between them. The CDR3 DNA follows: TGTGCCAGCAGTGAAGGGCACAAAGGTGCGGTTAATAGCAATCAGCCCCAGCATTTT. This encodes CASSEGHKGAVNSNQPQHF.

The chain employs TRBV7-2 and TRBJ1-2, with 9 bases identical to TRBD1. The J segment lost 3 bases and the V segment lost 5 bases, leaving 4 bases of the junction unmatched. Germline assignment: CDR1 SGHTA and CDR2 FQGNSA. The CDR3 has 14 residues. CDR3 region: CASSTTGGDYGYTF. Here the CDR3 DNA reads TGTGCCAGCAGCACGACAGGGGGAGACTATGGCTACACCTTC.

CDR3 coding DNA: TGTGCCAGCAGCCAAGGGATACAGGGGATGAACACTGAAGCTTTCTTT. Encoded protein: CASSQGIQGMNTEAFF. V and J are TRBV14 and TRBJ1-1, with TRBD1 matching over 7 bases. This CDR3 is built from 16 residues. Germline CDR1 is SGHDN and CDR2 is FVKESK. V shed 1 base, J shed 0 bases, and the junction held 5 bases outside the gene matches.

This clone was observed a few times. The junction does not match germline at one end; this may be a read error. The chain has TRBV7-9 and TRBJ2-1, with TRBD1 matching over 8 bases. Germline CDR1 SEHNR, CDR2 FQNEAQ (reference sequence). The CDR3 contains 17 residues. The CDR3 sequence is CASSLAGQGPEVNEQFF. CDR3 in DNA: TGTGCCAGCAGCCTAGCCGGACAGGGACCTGAGGTCAATGAGCAGTTCTTC.